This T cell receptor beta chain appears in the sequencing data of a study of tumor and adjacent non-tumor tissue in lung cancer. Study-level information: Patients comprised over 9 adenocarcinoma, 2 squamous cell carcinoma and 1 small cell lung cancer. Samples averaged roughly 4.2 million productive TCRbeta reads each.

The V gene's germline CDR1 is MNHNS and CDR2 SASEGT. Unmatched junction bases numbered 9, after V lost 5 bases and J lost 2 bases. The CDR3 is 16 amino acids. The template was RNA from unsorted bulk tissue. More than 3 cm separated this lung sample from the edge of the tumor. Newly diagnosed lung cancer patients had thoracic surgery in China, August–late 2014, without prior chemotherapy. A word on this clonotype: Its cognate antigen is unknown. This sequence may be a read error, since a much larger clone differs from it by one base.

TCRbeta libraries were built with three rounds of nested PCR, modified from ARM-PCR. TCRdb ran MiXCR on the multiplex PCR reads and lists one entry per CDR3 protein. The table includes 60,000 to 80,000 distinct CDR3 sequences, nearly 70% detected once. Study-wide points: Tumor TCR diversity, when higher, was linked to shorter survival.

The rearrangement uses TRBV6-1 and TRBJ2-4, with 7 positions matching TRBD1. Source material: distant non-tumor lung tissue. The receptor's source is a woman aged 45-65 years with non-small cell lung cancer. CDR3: CASSNRGGLSKNIQYF. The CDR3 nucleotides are TGTGCCAGCAGTAACAGGGGTGGGTTATCCAAAAACATTCAGTACTTC.